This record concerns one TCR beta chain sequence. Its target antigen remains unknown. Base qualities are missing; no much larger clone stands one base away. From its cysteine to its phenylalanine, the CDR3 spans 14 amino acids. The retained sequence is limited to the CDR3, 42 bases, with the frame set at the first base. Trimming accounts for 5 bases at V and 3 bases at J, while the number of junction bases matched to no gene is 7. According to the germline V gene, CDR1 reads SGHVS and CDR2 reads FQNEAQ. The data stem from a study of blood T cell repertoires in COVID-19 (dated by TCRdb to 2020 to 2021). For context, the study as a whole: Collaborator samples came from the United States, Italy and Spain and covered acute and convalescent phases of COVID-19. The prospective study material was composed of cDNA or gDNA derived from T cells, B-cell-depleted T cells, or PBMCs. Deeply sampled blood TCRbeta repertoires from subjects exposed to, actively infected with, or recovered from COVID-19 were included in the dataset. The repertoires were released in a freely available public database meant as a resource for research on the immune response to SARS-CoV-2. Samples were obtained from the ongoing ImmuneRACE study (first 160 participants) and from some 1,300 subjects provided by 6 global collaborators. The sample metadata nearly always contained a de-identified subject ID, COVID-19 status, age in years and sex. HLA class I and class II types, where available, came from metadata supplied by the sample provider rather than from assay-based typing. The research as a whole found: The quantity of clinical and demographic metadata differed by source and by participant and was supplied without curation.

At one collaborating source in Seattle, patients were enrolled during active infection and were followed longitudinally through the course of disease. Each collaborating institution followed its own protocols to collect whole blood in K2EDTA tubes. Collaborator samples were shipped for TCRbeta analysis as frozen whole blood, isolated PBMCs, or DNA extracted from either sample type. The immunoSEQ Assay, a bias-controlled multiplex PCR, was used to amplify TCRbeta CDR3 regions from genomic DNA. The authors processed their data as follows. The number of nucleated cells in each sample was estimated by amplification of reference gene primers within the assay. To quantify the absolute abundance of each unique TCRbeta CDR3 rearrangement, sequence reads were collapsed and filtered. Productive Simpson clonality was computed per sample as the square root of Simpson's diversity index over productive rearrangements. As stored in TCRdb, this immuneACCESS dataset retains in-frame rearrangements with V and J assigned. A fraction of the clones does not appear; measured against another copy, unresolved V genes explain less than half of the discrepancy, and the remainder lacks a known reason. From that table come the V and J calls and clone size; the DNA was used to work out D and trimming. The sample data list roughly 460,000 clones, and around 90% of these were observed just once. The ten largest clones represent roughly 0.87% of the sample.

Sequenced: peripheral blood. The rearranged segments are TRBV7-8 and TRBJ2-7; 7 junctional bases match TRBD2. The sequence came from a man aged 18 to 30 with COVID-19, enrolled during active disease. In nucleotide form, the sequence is TGTGCCAGCAGCCGCCCTAGCGGCCTCTACGAGCAGTACTTC. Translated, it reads CASSRPSGLYEQYF.